This entry concerns a single T cell receptor beta chain. As yet, its antigen is unknown. The PCR made use of 60 Vbeta and 13 Jbeta primers. Clones were sequenced by immunoSEQ multiplex PCR, and TCRdb holds only the in-frame ones, with some missing. The sample lists some 63,000 clones, 75% to 90% occurring once. The data were taken from a study of cytomegalovirus exposure and HLA in healthy donors. CDR1 GTSNPN and CDR2 SVGIG come from the germline V gene (reference sequence). This CDR3 has 13 residues. J was trimmed by 7 bases and V by 3 bases; bases with no gene match: 8. Study-wide results and limits: The authors enumerated 150 to 200 TCR beta chains as linked to cytomegalovirus. The classifier was said to identify cytomegalovirus status with high specificity and sensitivity.

The clonotype comes from a woman between 40 and 50 years old in good health and CMV-seronegative. Sequenced sample: PBMCs. The rearrangement uses TRBV30 and TRBJ1-1; 7 bases fit TRBD1. The CDR3 region has the DNA TGTGCCTGGAGATCGATGGGACAGAGTGAAGCTTTCTTT. Translation gives CAWRSMGQSEAFF.